A selection of T cell receptor beta chains follows, all from one sample in a study of vaccination and CD4 T cells after COVID-19. A single record per CDR3 protein comes from TCRdb applying MiXCR to the PCR reads. The profile shows tens of thousands of distinct CDR3 sequences, approximately 51% of them singletons. This material consisted of CD4+ T cells from blood, taken before SARS-CoV-2 vaccination. These receptor sequences come from a human donor who had recovered from COVID-19. Both conserved end residues are part of each CDR3. A D gene is named only where the DNA matches it firmly. Rows give clone size only sometimes, using once, few, many, or a class for an expanded clone.

clone_size | j_call | v_call | d_call | cdr3_aa | cdr3_nt
. | TRBJ2-7 | TRBV5-4 | . | CASSFPGSYEQYF | TGTGCCAGCAGCTTTCCGGGTTCCTACGAGCAGTACTTC
. | TRBJ2-5 | TRBV5-4 | TRBD2 | CASSSGLAGERETQYF | TGTGCCAGCAGCTCAGGACTAGCGGGAGAGAGAGAGACCCAGTACTTC
once | TRBJ2-1 | TRBV7-5 | . | CISVPEAQGYNEQFF | .
once | TRBJ2-1 | TRBV12-5 | TRBD1 | CASGLTPNRDRVDEQFF | TGTGCTAGTGGTTTGACCCCAAACCGGGACAGGGTTGATGAGCAGTTCTTC
. | TRBJ2-5 | TRBV7-9 | TRBD1 | CASRPTPGQRQETQYF | TGTGCCAGCAGGCCCACCCCGGGACAGAGACAAGAGACCCAGTACTTC
. | TRBJ2-5 | TRBV6-2/TRBV6-3 | . | CASSRPPVPGRETQYF | TGTGCCAGCAGTCGCCCCCCAGTACCGGGTCGAGAGACCCAGTACTTC
few | TRBJ2-1 | TRBV7-3 | TRBD2 | CASSSNAGGYNEQFF | TGTGCCAGCAGCTCCAATGCGGGAGGGTACAATGAGCAGTTCTTC
. | TRBJ2-2 | TRBV7-2 | . | CASSLVARWTGELFF | TGTGCCAGCAGCTTAGTCGCTCGGTGGACCGGGGAGCTGTTTTTT
. | TRBJ1-2 | TRBV7-2 | . | CASSLVSGEGYGYTF | TGTGCCAGCAGCTTAGTATCGGGGGAGGGCTATGGCTACACCTTC
. | TRBJ2-7 | TRBV20-1 | TRBD1 | CGGQGVDEQYF | TGCGGGGGACAGGGGGTGGACGAGCAGTACTTC
few | TRBJ2-1 | TRBV7-2 | TRBD2 | CASSLALTGTISYNEQFF | TGTGCCAGCAGCTTAGCCTTAACCGGGACTATCTCCTACAATGAGCAGTTCTTC
few | TRBJ2-5 | TRBV19 | . | CASRTRGRGTETQYF | TGTGCCAGCCGCACCCGGGGCAGGGGAACTGAGACCCAGTACTTC
. | TRBJ2-7 | TRBV6-5 | TRBD2 | CASSYRDYSYEQYF | TGTGCCAGCAGTTACCGGGACTACTCCTACGAGCAGTACTTC
. | TRBJ1-1 | TRBV12-1 | . | CASSFRTLPGQGGGTEAFF | TGTGCCAGCAGCTTTCGAACACTACCGGGACAGGGGGGAGGCACTGAAGCTTTCTTT
once | TRBJ1-2 | TRBV5-8 | . | CASRALGRGSYTF | TGTGCCAGCAGGGCCCTTGGACGCGGGAGCTACACCTTC
. | TRBJ2-7 | TRBV9 | . | CASSSWPPYEQYF | TGTGCCAGCAGCTCTTGGCCCCCTTACGAGCAGTACTTC
. | TRBJ1-1 | TRBV5-1 | . | CASSFEVNTEAFF | TGCGCCAGCAGCTTCGAGGTGAACACTGAAGCTTTCTTT
. | TRBJ1-1 | TRBV30 | TRBD1 | CAWSAGQTLTEAFF | TGTGCCTGGAGTGCGGGACAGACCCTCACTGAAGCTTTCTTT
few | TRBJ2-6 | TRBV27 | . | CASRPSGANVLTF | TGTGCCAGCCGTCCTTCTGGGGCCAACGTCCTGACTTTC
. | TRBJ2-7 | TRBV20-1 | TRBD2 | CSATKFRLAGDEQYF | TGCAGTGCCACCAAGTTTAGACTAGCGGGAGACGAGCAGTACTTC
. | TRBJ1-2 | TRBV19 | TRBD1 | CASSPGQRNYGYTF | TGTGCCAGTAGTCCGGGACAGCGTAACTATGGCTACACCTTC
. | TRBJ2-7 | TRBV12-3/TRBV12-4 | . | CASSLSSRGYEQYF | TGTGCCAGCAGTCTATCCAGTAGGGGCTACGAGCAGTACTTC
few | TRBJ2-5 | TRBV7-7 | . | CASSFDRSYSEETQYF | TGTGCTAGCAGCTTCGACAGGAGCTATTCGGAGGAGACCCAGTACTTC
. | TRBJ1-6 | TRBV28 | . | CASTSSSPSDTNYNSPLHF | TGTGCCAGCACTTCCTCGTCCCCCTCCGACACTAACTATAATTCACCCCTCCACTTT
medium-sized | TRBJ2-5 | TRBV20-1 | . | CSAPGFQETQYF | TGCAGTGCTCCGGGGTTCCAAGAGACCCAGTACTTC
. | TRBJ2-5 | TRBV7-6 | . | CASSLTETQYF | TGTGCCAGCAGCTTAACAGAGACCCAGTACTTC
. | TRBJ2-1 | TRBV19 | . | CASRDFGLGNEQFF | TGTGCCAGTAGAGACTTTGGTTTGGGTAATGAGCAGTTCTTC
. | TRBJ2-5 | TRBV2 | . | CASSWDTRGETQYF | TGTGCCAGCAGCTGGGACACTCGAGGGGAGACCCAGTACTTC
. | TRBJ2-2 | TRBV24-1 | . | CATTNGPGSTGELFF | TGTGCCACTACCAATGGGCCAGGGAGCACCGGGGAGCTGTTTTTT
few | TRBJ1-1 | TRBV7-2 | . | CASRGAGTEAFF | TGTGCCAGCAGGGGGGCGGGGACTGAAGCTTTCTTT
few | TRBJ2-2 | TRBV27 | TRBD1 | CASSGIQGVGTGELFF | TGTGCCAGCAGTGGGATACAGGGGGTCGGGACCGGGGAGCTGTTTTTT
. | TRBJ2-1 | TRBV7-2 | . | CASSLAMTLREQFF | TGTGCCAGCAGCTTAGCAATGACCCTTAGAGAGCAGTTCTTC
. | TRBJ1-1 | TRBV7-3 | TRBD1 | CASSVTGGNTEAFF | TGTGCCAGCAGCGTGACAGGGGGGAACACTGAAGCTTTCTTT
. | TRBJ1-2 | TRBV24-1 | TRBD1 | CATSVIWGTGDGYTF | TGTGCCACCAGTGTAATCTGGGGGACAGGGGATGGCTACACCTTC
. | TRBJ2-6 | TRBV20-1 | TRBD2 | CSGLAGSSGANVLTF | TGCAGTGGCCTAGCGGGAAGTTCTGGGGCCAACGTCCTGACTTTC
. | TRBJ1-5 | TRBV6-1 | TRBD1 | CASSAKPIRDRGTNQPQHF | TGTGCCAGCAGCGCAAAACCAATCCGGGACAGGGGCACCAATCAGCCCCAGCATTTT
few | TRBJ2-3 | TRBV28 | . | CASSLYTDTQYF | TGTGCCAGCAGTTTGTACACAGATACGCAGTATTTT